The next 20 T cell receptor beta chains were all read from a single sample in a study of response to subunit inactivated influenza vaccine. TCRdb recomputed calls from the RT-PCR reads with MiXCR, one row per CDR3 protein. The table includes about 500,000 distinct CDR3 sequences, approximately 15% detected once. The source was CD4+ T cells sorted from PBMCs, collected about 24 months after vaccination. These receptors originate from a man aged 50 to 69 who received an inactivated influenza vaccine.

This clonotype occurred many times. The chain carries TRBV18 and TRBJ2-7; 7 nucleotides agree with TRBD1. Per germline, CDR1 KGHSH and CDR2 LQKENI. V trimming: 5 bases; J trimming: 5 bases; junction bases outside the gene matches: 9. The CDR3 covers 14 residues. The CDR3: CASSFGQALNEQYF. CDR3 DNA: TGTGCCAGCTCATTCGGACAGGCCTTGAACGAGCAGTACTTC.

This clonotype was seen ten or more times. The chain employs TRBV4-1 and TRBJ1-2, with D unclear. The CDR3 has 15 amino acids. Looked up from germline, CDR1 is MGHRA and CDR2 is YSYEKL. V was pared by 4 bases and J by 4 bases, with 16 bases between. CDR3 in amino acids: CASSPSDAEAYGYTF. In DNA, the CDR3 is TGCGCCAGCAGCCCCTCGGACGCGGAGGCCTATGGCTACACCTTC.

V and J are TRBV7-9 and TRBJ2-2; the D gene is possibly TRBD1 (5 bases). This CDR3 spans 14 amino acids. CDR1 and CDR2 (germline): SEHNR, FQNEAQ (reference sequence). The germline V and J ends were trimmed by 2 bases and 7 bases, with 11 bases remaining between them. This CDR3 is CASSLKGHIGELFF. The CDR3 DNA is TGTGCCAGCAGCTTAAAAGGACATATCGGGGAGCTGTTTTTT.

This clonotype has just a few counts. This chain joins TRBV3-1 and TRBJ2-5; D is possibly TRBD1 (6 bases). The germline V gene has CDR1 LGHDT and CDR2 YNNKEL (reference sequence). Trimming pared 4 bases from V and 0 bases from J, leaving 9 bases between. This CDR3 spans 14 amino acids. CDR3 protein: CASSRSGDQETQYF. CDR3 nucleotide sequence: TGTGCCAGCAGCCGCTCAGGGGACCAAGAGACCCAGTACTTC.

This clonotype has only a few counts. V usage is TRBV5-4 and J usage is TRBJ2-1; weak D call: TRBD1 (6 bases). V gave up 0 bases and J gave up 6 bases, with 10 bases separating them. CDR1 and CDR2 (germline): SGHNT, YYREEE (reference sequence). The length of the CDR3 is 14 residues. The CDR3 spells CASSLARGSNEQFF. CDR3 coding DNA: TGTGCCAGCAGCTTGGCCAGGGGAAGCAATGAGCAGTTCTTC. Variable domain in full (rest from reference TRBV5-4 and TRBJ2-1): ETGVTQSPTHLIKTRGQQVTLRCSSQSGHNTVSWYQQALGQGPQFIFQYYREEENGRGNFPPRFSGLQFPNYSSELNVNALELDDSALYLCASSLARGSNEQFFGPGTRLTVL.

This clonotype has only a few counts. The chain uses TRBV5-1 and TRBJ1-4; no firm D call. The CDR3 is 16 amino acids. Germline CDR1 SGHRS, CDR2 YFSETQ. Deletions cut 0 bases from V and 0 bases from J, with 9 bases between. CDR3 in DNA: TGCGCCAGCAGCTTGGCCCGACTGGCAACTAATGAAAAACTGTTTTTT. Amino acids: CASSLARLATNEKLFF.

This clonotype was seen at least ten times. The V call is TRBV29-1, the J call TRBJ2-3; no definite D call. Germline assignment: CDR1 SQVTM and CDR2 ANQGSEA. The CDR3 runs 12 residues. Trimming stripped 7 bases from V and 4 bases from J, with 12 bases between. The CDR3 DNA sequence: TGCAGCGGAGCGCCCAGCGCAGATACGCAGTATTTT. Translating gives CSGAPSADTQYF.

About this clonotype: A much larger clone lies a single base off, so this may be a read error. The chain joins TRBV5-1 to TRBJ2-7; 7 bases fit TRBD1. Germline lookup yields CDR1 SGHRS and CDR2 YFSETQ. The CDR3 sequence is 14 residues long. CDR3 DNA sequence: TGCGCCCGCAGCCCCTCCCAGGGGGCCTACGAGCAGTACTTC. As protein: CARSPSQGAYEQYF.

This clonotype was seen a few times. The chain carries TRBV24-1 and TRBJ2-5; TRBD1 matches at 10 bases. V lost 5 bases to trimming and J lost 3 bases; unmatched junction nucleotides: 8. Germline-derived CDR1 and CDR2 are KGHDR and SFDVKD. The CDR3 length is 16 residues. CDR3 coding DNA: TGTGCCACCAGTGCGACAGGGGGCTTACGAGAAGAGACCCAGTACTTC. Encoded protein: CATSATGGLREETQYF.

This clonotype was found a few times. The chain recombines TRBV7-2 with TRBJ2-5, with D perhaps being TRBD1 or TRBD2 (6 bases each). This CDR3 is 13 amino acids long. V was shortened by 6 bases and J by 0 bases, with 8 bases between the two germline ends. The germline V gene has CDR1 SGHTA and CDR2 FQGNSA. CDR3 amino acids: CASRRGDQETQYF. In DNA, the CDR3 is TGTGCCAGCAGGAGGGGGGACCAAGAGACCCAGTACTTC. Complete variable domain (other parts from reference TRBV7-2 and TRBJ2-5): GAGVSQSPSNKVTEKGKDVELRCDPISGHTALYWYRQSLGQGLEFLIYFQGNSAPDKSGLPSDRFSAERTGGSVSTLTIQRTQQEDSAVYLCASRRGDQETQYFGPGTRLLVL.

V usage is TRBV4-2 and J usage is TRBJ2-2; 9 bases align to TRBD1. Looked up from germline, CDR1 is LGHNA and CDR2 is YNFKEQ. The CDR3 has 16 amino acids. J was trimmed by 6 bases and V by 4 bases; bases with no gene match: 9. CDR3 amino acids: CASSPRQGDLAGELFF. The DNA for the CDR3 is TGTGCCAGCAGCCCGCGACAGGGGGATTTAGCCGGGGAGCTGTTTTTT.

Only a few counts were recorded for this clonotype. The CDR3 reads CASSKTGTKTYNEQFF. CDR3 DNA: TGTGCCAGCAGTAAAACCGGGACAAAGACTTACAATGAGCAGTTCTTC. The chain uses TRBV5-5 and TRBJ2-1; the D gene is possibly TRBD1 (6 bases). CDR3 length equals 16 residues. Trimming took 5 bases from V and 4 from J, leaving 19 bases between them. Per the germline V gene, CDR1 is SGHKS and CDR2 is YYEKEE (reference sequence).

The chain has TRBV28 and TRBJ1-2; 7 bases line up with TRBD1. Looked up from germline, CDR1 is MDHEN and CDR2 is SYDVKM. The CDR3 has 15 residues. The J segment lost 8 bases and the V segment lost 5 bases, leaving 14 bases of the junction unmatched. Written as DNA, the CDR3 is TGTGCCAGCAGTATCGGCCAGGGGGGTACGAAAGGCTACACCTTC. Translated, it gives CASSIGQGGTKGYTF.

This clonotype was counted a few times. This sequence joins TRBV7-2 and TRBJ1-1; D gene uncertain. Germline CDR1 reads SGHTA; CDR2 reads FQGNSA. Trimming pared 6 bases from V and 5 bases from J, leaving 7 bases between. The CDR3 length is 11 residues. CDR3 nucleotide sequence: TGTGCCAGCAGGCGAGGGACTGAAGCTTTCTTT. Protein: CASRRGTEAFF.

The rearrangement uses TRBV5-4 and TRBJ2-1, with TRBD2 matching over 7 bases. Unmatched junction bases numbered 12, after V lost 3 bases and J lost 3 bases. The germline V gene has CDR1 SGHNT and CDR2 YYREEE (reference sequence). This CDR3 has 17 residues. DNA of the CDR3: TGTGCCAGCAGCTCAGGGCGGGGCGGGAGTTACTACAATGAGCAGTTCTTC. Amino acid sequence: CASSSGRGGSYYNEQFF.

The genes are TRBV6-1 and TRBJ1-2, with D perhaps TRBD1 (5 bases). This CDR3 is 12 amino acids long. V was clipped by 1 base and J by 10 bases, with 10 bases between them. CDR1 and CDR2 (germline): MNHNS, SASEGT. CDR3 region: CASSEVGQVYTF. The DNA for the CDR3 is TGTGCCAGCAGTGAAGTCGGACAAGTCTACACCTTC.

The chain uses TRBV12-3 or TRBV12-4 and TRBJ1-2; a weak D match, TRBD1 (6 bases). The CDR3 is 16 amino acids. Trimming left V 6 bases short and J 0 bases short, with 17 bases between. Written as DNA, the CDR3 is TGTGCCAGCAGCGGACAGTCACCGAAAGCTAACTATGGCTACACCTTC. Protein: CASSGQSPKANYGYTF.

This clonotype was recorded many times. The chain links TRBV6-2 or TRBV6-3 to TRBJ1-2; maybe TRBD1 (5 bases). CDR3 length: 12 amino acids. V was pared by 5 bases and J by 5 bases, with 9 bases between. Germline CDR1 reads MNHEY; CDR2 reads SVGEGT. CDR3 in amino acids: CASSPQGYGYTF. The CDR3 DNA reads as TGTGCCAGCAGTCCTCAGGGATATGGCTACACCTTC.

This clonotype was observed a handful of times. The genes are TRBV12-3 or TRBV12-4 and TRBJ2-1; possible D gene TRBD2, 5 bases. The ends were cut back, 5 bases at V and 7 bases at J, with 15 bases in the middle. The CDR3 covers 14 residues. CDR3 sequence (DNA): TGTGCCAGCAGTCCCAGGAGATCGGGGAATGAGCAGTTCTTC. Translation gives CASSPRRSGNEQFF.

Ten or more counts support this clonotype. The rearrangement joins TRBV6-1 to TRBJ1-2; 7 bases map to TRBD1. The germline gives CDR1 MNHNS, CDR2 SASEGT. V shed 6 bases, J shed 1 base, and the junction held 5 bases outside the gene matches. The CDR3 is made up of 14 amino acids. The CDR3 here is CASRPGTVNYGYTF. For the CDR3, the DNA is TGTGCCAGCAGGCCCGGGACAGTTAACTATGGCTACACCTTC.